These 30 T cell receptor beta chains share one sample of origin, sequenced in a study of blood T cell repertoires in COVID-19. The data were produced by immunoSEQ multiplex PCR, yet TCRdb's version contains in-frame clones alone and is incomplete. The sample holds around 230,000 clones, approximately 78% seen once. Sequenced: peripheral blood. The receptor set was obtained from a woman in her sixties with active or convalescent COVID-19.

The chain recombines TRBV29-1 with TRBJ1-2; 8 bases are shared with TRBD1. The CDR3 extends over 14 amino acids. Germline CDR1 and CDR2: SQVTM and ANQGSEA. Trimming at V came to 2 bases and at J to 7 bases, leaving 9 bases not matched to a gene. Here the CDR3 DNA reads TGCAGCGTTGAATACCCAGGGGGCTCTAGTGGCTACACCTTC. It translates to CSVEYPGGSSGYTF. Drawing the rest from reference TRBV29-1 and TRBJ1-2, the complete variable domain is SAVISQKPSRDICQRGTSLTIQCQVDSQVTMMFWYRQQPGQSLTLIATANQGSEATYESGFVIDKFPISRPNLTFSTLTVSNMSPEDSSIYLCSVEYPGGSSGYTFGSGTRLTVV.

The CDR3: CASRGSGNTEAFF. As DNA, the CDR3 is TGTGCCAGCAGGGGCAGTGGGAACACTGAAGCTTTCTTT. V is TRBV6-5 and J is TRBJ1-1; D not resolved. The V gene lost 6 bases and the J gene lost 1 base, with 9 bases spanning the gap. CDR1 and CDR2 (germline): MNHEY, SVGAGI. This CDR3 is built from 13 residues.

The V call is TRBV6-6, the J call TRBJ1-6, with 11 bases aligning to TRBD1. V dropped 6 bases and J dropped 9; count of bases not matched to a gene: 7. Germline V lookup: CDR1 MNHNY, CDR2 SVGAGI (reference sequence). This CDR3 spans 15 amino acids. In nucleotides, the CDR3 is TGTGCCAGCAGCTACGAGGGACAGGGGGTTTCACCCCTCCACTTT. Translation gives CASSYEGQGVSPLHF.

Worth noting for this clone: At one boundary the junction diverges from the germline segment, which might be a read error. DNA for the CDR3: TGTGCCAGCAGCTTATCCGGCGCCAGGGGGTGGTTC. Its translation: CASSLSGARGWF. The chain carries TRBV7-9 and TRBJ2-7, with 7 bases lining up with TRBD1. CDR1 and CDR2 (germline): SEHNR, FQNEAQ (reference sequence). The CDR3 is 12 residues long. Looking up the rest from reference TRBV7-9 and TRBJ2-7 gives the full variable domain: DTGVSQNPRHKITKRGQNVTFRCDPISEHNRLYWYRQTLGQGPEFLTYFQNEAQLEKSRLLSDRFSAERPKGSFSTLEIQRTEQGDSAMYLCASSLSGARGWFGPGTRLTVT.

The chain links TRBV7-9 to TRBJ1-4, with D possibly being TRBD1 (6 bases). V shed 5 bases and J shed 4 bases, with 17 bases lying between them. In germline, CDR1 is SEHNR, CDR2 FQNEAQ (reference sequence). This CDR3 comprises 16 residues. CDR3 region: CASSRRRDTVNEKLFF. The DNA of the CDR3 is TGTGCCAGCAGCCGCCGACGGGACACCGTTAATGAAAAACTGTTTTTT.

The chain employs TRBV12-5 and TRBJ1-2; TRBD1 matches 8 bases. The CDR3 extends over 15 amino acids. V lost 4 bases, J lost 1 base, and 5 bases stayed unmatched. The germline V gene encodes CDR1 LGHNT and CDR2 FRNRAP. For the CDR3, the DNA is TGTGCTAGTGGTTCGAGGACAGGGTATAACTATGGCTACACCTTC. Translated, it gives CASGSRTGYNYGYTF.

The chain uses TRBV6-5 and TRBJ1-2; a weak D match, TRBD1 (5 bases). CDR1 and CDR2 from the germline V gene are MNHEY and SVGAGI. The CDR3 is 14 residues long. Trimming cost V 6 bases and J 4 bases, with 15 bases left between them. The CDR3 DNA is TGTGCCAGCAGACCAGGGCAGGGTGGCTATGGCTACACCTTC. It is translated as CASRPGQGGYGYTF.

The chain uses TRBV27 and TRBJ2-7; TRBD1 might be the D (5 bases). Per the germline V gene, CDR1 is MNHEY and CDR2 is SMNVEV (reference sequence). The ends were cut back, 4 bases at V and 2 bases at J, with 12 bases in the middle. This CDR3 has 14 residues. CDR3 DNA sequence: TGTGCCAGCAGTTCGGCAGGGATCACCTACGAGCAGTACTTC. It translates to CASSSAGITYEQYF.

This clone was seen just once. Other nucleotide sequences in the sample specify the same CDR3. For the CDR3, the DNA is TGCGCCAGCAGCTTGGATCCAAACTCTGGGGCCAACGTCCTGACTTTC. It is translated as CASSLDPNSGANVLTF. The chain links TRBV5-1 to TRBJ2-6; D is unclear. Trimming took 0 bases from V and 0 from J, leaving 7 bases between them. The CDR3 spans 16 residues. Germline loops: CDR1 SGHRS, CDR2 YFSETQ.

This clone was seen more than once but under ten times. The J gene is TRBJ1-3, the V gene TRBV5-1; 9 bases are a match to TRBD1. V lost 4 bases, J lost 4 bases, and 12 bases stayed unmatched. Per the germline V gene, CDR1 is SGHRS and CDR2 is YFSETQ. This CDR3 has 17 residues. In DNA form, the CDR3 reads TGCGCCAGCAGCCCGACCTCACAGGGGGCGCCAGGAAACACCATATATTTT. It yields the protein CASSPTSQGAPGNTIYF. The entire variable domain, with the rest obtained from reference TRBV5-1 and TRBJ1-3, is as follows: KAGVTQTPRYLIKTRGQQVTLSCSPISGHRSVSWYQQTPGQGLQFLFEYFSETQRNKGNFPGRFSGRQFSNSRSEMNVSTLELGDSALYLCASSPTSQGAPGNTIYFGEGSWLTVV.

The chain recombines TRBV7-9 with TRBJ1-1; D ambiguous. This CDR3 is built from 15 residues. Trimming took off 3 bases at V and 0 bases at J, with 11 bases between the two ends. Germline V lookup: CDR1 SEHNR, CDR2 FQNEAQ (reference sequence). This chain's CDR3 is CASSFVDSMNTEAFF. CDR3 DNA sequence: TGTGCCAGCAGCTTCGTGGACTCGATGAACACTGAAGCTTTCTTT.

The chain recombines TRBV7-2 with TRBJ2-7; 7 positions agree with TRBD2. The CDR3 contains 16 residues. The junction had 12 bases not matched to a gene; V was cut back by 2 bases and J by 5 bases. CDR1 is SGHTA, CDR2 FQGNSA, per germline. CDR3 amino acids: CASSLLSIGGRNEQYF. CDR3 DNA sequence: TGTGCCAGCAGCTTATTATCCATCGGGGGGAGGAACGAGCAGTACTTC.

The chain has TRBV6-5 and TRBJ2-7; 7 positions agree with TRBD1. The V gene's germline CDR1 is MNHEY and CDR2 SVGAGI. The CDR3 totals 15 residues. V shed 3 bases and J 0 bases; nucleotides not matched to a gene: 5. CDR3 DNA sequence: TGTGCCAGCAGTTATTGGGCAGGGGGCTCCTACGAGCAGTACTTC. Its translation is CASSYWAGGSYEQYF.

The gene calls are TRBV24-1 and TRBJ2-1; perhaps TRBD1 as D (6 bases). The CDR3 has 13 amino acids. The V gene's germline CDR1 is KGHDR and CDR2 SFDVKD. The ends were cut back, 4 bases at V and 5 bases at J, with 8 bases in the middle. The CDR3 region is CATSEGHHNEQFF. CDR3 coding DNA: TGTGCCACCAGTGAGGGACACCACAATGAGCAGTTCTTC.

The chain is built from TRBV7-9 and TRBJ2-5, with no clear D. V dropped 2 bases and J dropped 1 base, with 2 bases sitting between them. The germline V gene encodes CDR1 SEHNR and CDR2 FQNEAQ (reference sequence). CDR3 length: 12 amino acids. The CDR3 DNA sequence: TGTGCCAGCAGCTTACTCCAAGAGACCCAGTACTTC. Protein: CASSLLQETQYF.

This clone was counted only a few times. The CDR3 reads CASSRPRPLAGAQETQYF. The CDR3 bases are TGCGCCAGCAGCCGCCCTCGGCCGCTAGCGGGGGCCCAAGAGACCCAGTACTTC. The V call is TRBV4-1, the J call TRBJ2-5, with TRBD2 matching over 10 bases. The CDR3 loop spans 18 amino acids. Germline V CDR1 and CDR2: MGHRA, YSYEKL. V was pared by 4 bases and J by 1 base, with 12 bases of the junction left unmatched.

The V call is TRBV19, the J call TRBJ1-6; D is undetermined. CDR1 is LNHDA, CDR2 SQIVND, per germline (reference sequence). The CDR3 is 14 residues long. V was clipped by 6 bases and J by 3 bases, with 9 bases between them. This chain's CDR3 is CASSPRDYNSPLHF. In DNA, the CDR3 is TGTGCCAGTAGCCCACGGGACTATAATTCACCCCTCCACTTT. Looking up the rest from reference TRBV19 and TRBJ1-6 gives the full variable domain: DGGITQSPKYLFRKEGQNVTLSCEQNLNHDAMYWYRQDPGQGLRLIYYSQIVNDFQKGDIAEGYSVSREKKESFPLTVTSAQKNPTAFYLCASSPRDYNSPLHFGNGTRLTVT.

This clone is a singleton in its sample. The rearrangement joins TRBV11-2 to TRBJ1-4; TRBD1 matches at 10 bases. The CDR3 totals 16 residues. V trimming: 5 bases; J trimming: 4 bases; junction bases outside the gene matches: 7. Germline assignment: CDR1 SGHAT and CDR2 FQNNGV. CDR3 residues: CASSPGQGNRNEKLFF. The CDR3 region has the DNA TGTGCCAGCAGCCCGGGACAGGGGAATCGTAATGAAAAACTGTTTTTT.

The J gene is TRBJ2-6, the V gene TRBV30, with D perhaps matching TRBD2 (5 bases). The germline V and J ends were trimmed by 8 bases and 4 bases, with 15 bases remaining between them. Germline V gives CDR1 GTSNPN, CDR2 SVGIG (reference sequence). CDR3 length equals 14 residues. Here the CDR3 reads CAGGLGAGANVLTF. The CDR3 coding sequence is TGTGCCGGAGGATTGGGAGCCGGGGCCAACGTCCTGACTTTC.

For this clone: The sample has other DNA sequences that encode this CDR3 too. The rearrangement links TRBV18 to TRBJ1-3; a weak D match, TRBD1 (5 bases). This CDR3 is 14 amino acids long. CDR1 and CDR2 from the germline V gene are KGHSH and LQKENI. V gave up 3 bases and J gave up 0 bases, with 6 bases separating them. CDR3 in amino acids: CASSPGGSGNTIYF. For the CDR3, the DNA is TGTGCCAGCTCACCGGGGGGCTCTGGAAACACCATATATTTT. Drawing the rest from reference TRBV18 and TRBJ1-3, the complete variable domain is NAGVMQNPRHLVRRRGQEARLRCSPMKGHSHVYWYRQLPEEGLKFMVYLQKENIIDESGMPKERFSAEFPKEGPSILRIQQVVRGDSAAYFCASSPGGSGNTIYFGEGSWLTVV.

The chain joins TRBV10-3 to TRBJ2-2; 10 nucleotides agree with TRBD1. The CDR3 totals 13 residues. CDR1 and CDR2 (germline): ENHRY, SYGVKD. V lost 9 bases to trimming and J lost 7 bases; unmatched junction nucleotides: 5. The CDR3 is CAITGTGDGELFF. The DNA of the CDR3 is TGTGCCATAACCGGGACAGGGGACGGGGAGCTGTTTTTT.

This clone has just a few counts. The V gene is TRBV5-1, the J gene TRBJ2-2, with 9 bases matching TRBD1. The CDR3 has 16 amino acids. Per the germline V gene, CDR1 is SGHRS and CDR2 is YFSETQ. J lost 6 bases, V lost 4 bases, and 10 bases had no gene match. In DNA form, the CDR3 reads TGCGCCAGCAGCCGTCCTAGGACAGGGGTTCCCGGGGAGCTGTTTTTT. It yields the protein CASSRPRTGVPGELFF.

CDR3 in amino acids: CASSGQGQGGYTF. The CDR3 DNA follows: TGTGCCAGCAGTGGACAGGGTCAGGGTGGCTACACCTTC. This rearrangement joins TRBV27 to TRBJ1-2; 8 positions match TRBD1. CDR1 is MNHEY, CDR2 SMNVEV, per germline (reference sequence). The CDR3 length is 13 residues. The ends lost 5 bases at V and 7 bases at J; junction bases unmatched: 6.

CDR3: CASSEPGNEQFF. DNA for the CDR3: TGTGCCAGCAGTGAACCCGGCAATGAGCAGTTCTTC. This chain links TRBV2 with TRBJ2-1; D gene uncertain. The CDR3 is made up of 12 amino acids. The V gene's germline CDR1 is SNHLY and CDR2 FYNNEI. V shed 2 bases and J shed 6 bases, with 5 bases lying between them.

The chain links TRBV4-1 to TRBJ2-7; 11 bases agree with TRBD2. Germline lookup yields CDR1 MGHRA and CDR2 YSYEKL. This CDR3 spans 15 amino acids. J lost 6 bases, V lost 0 bases, and 4 bases had no gene match. The CDR3 reads CASSQDLLAGVEQYF. CDR3 coding DNA: TGCGCCAGCAGCCAAGATTTACTAGCGGGGGTCGAGCAGTACTTC.

The rearrangement uses TRBV11-1 and TRBJ2-7, with 8 bases identical to TRBD1. Trimming took 10 bases from V and 3 from J; bases not matched to a gene: 8. The CDR3 consists of 13 residues. Per the germline V gene, CDR1 is SGHAT and CDR2 is FQDESV (reference sequence). The CDR3 loop is CATRQGSNYEQYF. CDR3 nucleotides: TGTGCCACCCGACAGGGGTCCAACTACGAGCAGTACTTC. The whole variable domain, remainder taken from reference TRBV11-1 and TRBJ2-7, is EAEVAQSPRYKITEKSQAVAFWCDPISGHATLYWYRQILGQGPELLVQFQDESVVDDSQLPKDRFSAERLKGVDSTLKIQPAELGDSAMYLCATRQGSNYEQYFGPGTRLTVT.

The rearrangement joins TRBV12-2 to TRBJ2-7; the table's D call of TRBD1 was not tested on the DNA. TRBV12-2 is a pseudogene. The CDR3 extends over 16 amino acids. The CDR3 spells CASRFTDDGHSYEQYF. CDR3 nucleotide sequence: TGTGCAAGTCGCTTCACAGATGATGGGCATTCCTACGAGCAGTACTTC.

CDR3 in DNA: TGTGCCAGTAACCCCAGGGAGAACACTGAAGCTTTCTTT. Its translation: CASNPRENTEAFF. The rearrangement links TRBV19 to TRBJ1-1; TRBD1 is a possible D gene (5 bases). Germline assignment: CDR1 LNHDA and CDR2 SQIVND (reference sequence). Trimming stripped 7 bases from V and 1 base from J, with 10 bases between. This CDR3 is 13 amino acids long.

The chain has TRBV7-9 and TRBJ1-1; tentative D call: TRBD1 (6 bases). V lost 4 bases to trimming and J lost 6 bases, with 18 bases between them. The CDR3 totals 15 residues. Germline V gives CDR1 SEHNR, CDR2 FQNEAQ (reference sequence). This chain's CDR3 is CASSSHRVPGSEAFF. The CDR3 DNA follows: TGTGCCAGCAGCTCACACAGGGTCCCGGGTTCTGAAGCTTTCTTT. The full variable domain, rest sourced from reference TRBV7-9 and TRBJ1-1, is DTGVSQNPRHKITKRGQNVTFRCDPISEHNRLYWYRQTLGQGPEFLTYFQNEAQLEKSRLLSDRFSAERPKGSFSTLEIQRTEQGDSAMYLCASSSHRVPGSEAFFGQGTRLTVV.

The CDR3 sequence: CASEQAPGYEQYF. In nucleotides, the CDR3 is TGTGCCAGCGAACAAGCCCCAGGGTACGAGCAGTACTTC. The chain has TRBV7-9 and TRBJ2-7; tentatively, D is TRBD1 (5 bases). V shed 8 bases and J shed 4 bases, with 15 bases lying between them. The CDR3 spans 13 residues. The germline V gene has CDR1 SEHNR and CDR2 FQNEAQ (reference sequence).